In this sample, the clone carrying this TCR beta chain turned up a few times. As yet, its antigen is unknown. Researchers ran the PCR with 60 Vbeta and 13 Jbeta primers. TCRdb keeps only in-frame clones here, not all; method: immunoSEQ multiplex PCR. This sample has some 190,000 clones, with about 9% found just once. The sample comes from a study of cytomegalovirus exposure and HLA in healthy donors. Broader study findings: Cytomegalovirus association was assigned to more than 150 TCR beta chains. Researchers reported in a later analysis that a missense DCLRE1C variant was tied to TCR beta V- and J-gene trimming.

This TCR derives from a woman aged 30 to 39 in good health and CMV-seropositive. Material for sequencing was PBMCs.

The CDR3 loop is CATRALNTEAFF. The DNA for the CDR3 is TGCGCCACCAGGGCACTGAACACTGAAGCTTTCTTT. This chain links TRBV4-1 with TRBJ1-1; D is possibly TRBD1 (5 bases). Germline V gives CDR1 MGHRA, CDR2 YSYEKL. This CDR3 comprises 12 residues. V lost 10 bases and J 0 bases, leaving 9 bases between the germline ends.